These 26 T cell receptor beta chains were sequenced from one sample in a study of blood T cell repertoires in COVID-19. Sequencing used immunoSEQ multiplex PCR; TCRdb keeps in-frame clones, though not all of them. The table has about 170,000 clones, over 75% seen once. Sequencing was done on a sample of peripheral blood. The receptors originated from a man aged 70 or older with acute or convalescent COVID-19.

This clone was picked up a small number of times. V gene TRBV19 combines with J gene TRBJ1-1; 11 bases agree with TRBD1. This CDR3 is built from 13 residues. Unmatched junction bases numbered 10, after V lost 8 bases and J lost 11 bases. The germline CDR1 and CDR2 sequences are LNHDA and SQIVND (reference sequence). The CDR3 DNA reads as TGTGCCAGTGGTACGGGACAGGGGGGTCAGGCTTTCTTT. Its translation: CASGTGQGGQAFF.

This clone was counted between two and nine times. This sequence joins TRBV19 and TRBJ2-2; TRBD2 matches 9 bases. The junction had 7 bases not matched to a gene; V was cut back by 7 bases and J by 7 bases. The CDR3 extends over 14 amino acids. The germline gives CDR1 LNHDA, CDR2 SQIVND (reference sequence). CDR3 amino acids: CASNQREAVGELFF. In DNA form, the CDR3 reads TGTGCCAGTAATCAGCGGGAGGCGGTCGGGGAGCTGTTTTTT.

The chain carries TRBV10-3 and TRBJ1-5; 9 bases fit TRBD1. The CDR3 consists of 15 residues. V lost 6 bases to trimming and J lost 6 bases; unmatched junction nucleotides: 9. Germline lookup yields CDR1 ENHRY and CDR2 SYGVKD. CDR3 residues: CAISQGQGDIQPQHF. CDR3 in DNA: TGTGCCATCAGCCAGGGACAGGGCGATATTCAGCCCCAGCATTTT.

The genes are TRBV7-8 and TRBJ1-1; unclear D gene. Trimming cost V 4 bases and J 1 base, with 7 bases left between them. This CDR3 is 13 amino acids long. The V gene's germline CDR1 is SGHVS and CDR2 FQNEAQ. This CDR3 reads CASSSGGNTEAFF. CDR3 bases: TGTGCCAGCAGCTCCGGAGGGAACACTGAAGCTTTCTTT.

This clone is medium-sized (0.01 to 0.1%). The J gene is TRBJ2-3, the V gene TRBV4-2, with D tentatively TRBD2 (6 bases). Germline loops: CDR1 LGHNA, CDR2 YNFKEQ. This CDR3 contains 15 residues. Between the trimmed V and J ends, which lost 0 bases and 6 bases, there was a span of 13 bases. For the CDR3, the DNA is TGTGCCAGCAGCCAAGATCCGGCTAGCGTGGATACGCAGTATTTT. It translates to CASSQDPASVDTQYF.

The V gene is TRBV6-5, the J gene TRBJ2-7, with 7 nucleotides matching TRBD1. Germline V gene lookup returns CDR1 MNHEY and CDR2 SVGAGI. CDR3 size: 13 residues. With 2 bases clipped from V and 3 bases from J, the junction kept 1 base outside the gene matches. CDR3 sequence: CASSYDRDYEQYF. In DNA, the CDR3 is TGTGCCAGCAGTTACGACAGGGACTACGAGCAGTACTTC.

The CDR3 DNA reads TGTGCCATCAGTAACCCGGGACAGGGCAATCAGCCCCAGCATTTT. Its translation: CAISNPGQGNQPQHF. The chain has TRBV10-3 and TRBJ1-5; 8 nucleotides line up with TRBD1. This CDR3 has 15 amino acids. The ends lost 5 bases at V and 2 bases at J; junction bases unmatched: 5. Looked up from germline, CDR1 is ENHRY and CDR2 is SYGVKD.

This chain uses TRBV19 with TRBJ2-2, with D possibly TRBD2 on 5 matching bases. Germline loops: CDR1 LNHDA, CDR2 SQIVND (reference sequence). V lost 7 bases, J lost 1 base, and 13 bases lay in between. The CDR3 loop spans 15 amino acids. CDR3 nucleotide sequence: TGTGCCAGTATATTATCGGGAATGAACACCGGGGAGCTGTTTTTT. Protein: CASILSGMNTGELFF. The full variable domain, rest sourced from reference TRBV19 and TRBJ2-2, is DGGITQSPKYLFRKEGQNVTLSCEQNLNHDAMYWYRQDPGQGLRLIYYSQIVNDFQKGDIAEGYSVSREKKESFPLTVTSAQKNPTAFYLCASILSGMNTGELFFGEGSRLTVL.

CDR3 sequence: CASSLTGTTKGEQYF. The CDR3 bases are TGTGCCAGCAGCCTCACAGGGACTACGAAGGGCGAGCAGTACTTC. The gene calls are TRBV7-2 and TRBJ2-7; D possibly corresponds to TRBD2 (7 bases). The V and J ends lost 5 bases and 6 bases respectively, with 20 bases between them. The germline CDR1 and CDR2 sequences are SGHTA and FQGNSA. This CDR3 comprises 15 residues.

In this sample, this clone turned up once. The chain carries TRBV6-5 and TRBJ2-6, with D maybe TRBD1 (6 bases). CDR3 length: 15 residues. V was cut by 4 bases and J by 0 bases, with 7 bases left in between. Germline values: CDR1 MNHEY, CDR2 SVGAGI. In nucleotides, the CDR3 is TGTGCCAGCAGTTTAGGGGGCTCTGGGGCCAACGTCCTGACTTTC. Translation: CASSLGGSGANVLTF.

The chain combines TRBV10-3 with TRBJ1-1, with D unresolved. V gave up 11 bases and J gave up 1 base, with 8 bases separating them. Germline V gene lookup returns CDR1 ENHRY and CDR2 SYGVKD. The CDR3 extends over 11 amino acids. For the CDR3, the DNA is TGTGCCTCCGCCGGGAACACTGAAGCTTTCTTT. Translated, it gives CASAGNTEAFF.

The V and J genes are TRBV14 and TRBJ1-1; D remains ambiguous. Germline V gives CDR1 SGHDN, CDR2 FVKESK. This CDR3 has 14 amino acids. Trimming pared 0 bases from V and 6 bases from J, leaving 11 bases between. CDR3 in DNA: TGTGCCAGCAGCCAAGAACCGGGGAAGGCTGAAGCTTTCTTT. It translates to CASSQEPGKAEAFF.

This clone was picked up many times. This chain's CDR3 is CASSLAGYQETQYF. The DNA for the CDR3 is TGTGCCAGCAGCTTGGCCGGGTATCAAGAGACCCAGTACTTC. The gene calls are TRBV5-5 and TRBJ2-5, with D unresolved. Germline V gene sequence: CDR1 SGHKS, CDR2 YYEKEE (reference sequence). Trimming took off 0 bases at V and 2 bases at J, with 8 bases between the two ends. CDR3 length: 14 residues.

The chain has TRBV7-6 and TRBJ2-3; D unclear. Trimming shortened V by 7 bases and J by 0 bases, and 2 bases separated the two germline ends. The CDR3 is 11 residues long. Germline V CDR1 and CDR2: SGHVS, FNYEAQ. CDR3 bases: TGTGCCAGCACAAGCACAGATACGCAGTATTTT. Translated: CASTSTDTQYF.

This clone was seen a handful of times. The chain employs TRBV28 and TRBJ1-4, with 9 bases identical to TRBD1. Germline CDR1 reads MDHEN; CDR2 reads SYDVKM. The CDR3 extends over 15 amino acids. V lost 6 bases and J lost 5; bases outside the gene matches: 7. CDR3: CASRTAGQGNEKLFF. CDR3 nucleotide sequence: TGTGCCAGCAGAACCGCCGGACAGGGGAATGAAAAACTGTTTTTT.

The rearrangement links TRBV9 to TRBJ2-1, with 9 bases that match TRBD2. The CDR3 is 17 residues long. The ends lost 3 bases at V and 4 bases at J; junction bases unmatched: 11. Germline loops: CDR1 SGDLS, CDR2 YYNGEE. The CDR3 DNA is TGTGCCAGCAGCGCCAGAGAGAAGACTAGCGGATACAATGAGCAGTTCTTC. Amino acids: CASSAREKTSGYNEQFF.

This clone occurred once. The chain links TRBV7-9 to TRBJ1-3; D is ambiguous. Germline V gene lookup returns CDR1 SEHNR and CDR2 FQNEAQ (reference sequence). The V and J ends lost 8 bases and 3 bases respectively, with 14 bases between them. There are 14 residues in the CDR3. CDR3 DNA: TGTGCCAGCGAGATATCCCCCCGTGGAAACACCATATATTTT. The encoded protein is CASEISPRGNTIYF.

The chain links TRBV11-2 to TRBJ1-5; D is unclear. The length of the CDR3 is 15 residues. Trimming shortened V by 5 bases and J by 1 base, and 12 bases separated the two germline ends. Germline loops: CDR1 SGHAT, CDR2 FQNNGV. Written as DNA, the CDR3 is TGTGCCAGCAGCCTCGGACTACACAGCAATCAGCCCCAGCATTTT. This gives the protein CASSLGLHSNQPQHF.

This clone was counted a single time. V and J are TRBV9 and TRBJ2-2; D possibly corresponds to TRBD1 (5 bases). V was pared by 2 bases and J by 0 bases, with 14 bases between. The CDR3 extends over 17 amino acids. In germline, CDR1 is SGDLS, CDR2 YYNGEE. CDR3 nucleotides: TGTGCCAGCAGCGTTGTTGACAGTGGAGCGAACACCGGGGAGCTGTTTTTT. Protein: CASSVVDSGANTGELFF.

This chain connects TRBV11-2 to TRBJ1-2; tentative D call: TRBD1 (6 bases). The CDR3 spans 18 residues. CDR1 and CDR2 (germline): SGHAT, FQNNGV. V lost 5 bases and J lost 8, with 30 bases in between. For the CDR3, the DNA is TGTGCCAGCAGCCCCGTTTTTGCGGGGGCGAATGAGGCTCGGGGCTACACCTTC. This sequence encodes CASSPVFAGANEARGYTF.

The chain's CDR3 is CASSFTGTSVNEQFF. The CDR3 region has the DNA TGTGCCAGCAGCTTCACCGGGACTAGCGTCAATGAGCAGTTCTTC. The chain has TRBV7-9 and TRBJ2-1; 10 bases map to TRBD2. CDR1 and CDR2 from the germline V gene are SEHNR and FQNEAQ (reference sequence). The trim removed 3 bases at V and 6 bases at J, leaving 5 bases unmatched. This CDR3 region has 15 residues. Variable domain in full (rest from reference TRBV7-9 and TRBJ2-1): DTGVSQNPRHKITKRGQNVTFRCDPISEHNRLYWYRQTLGQGPEFLTYFQNEAQLEKSRLLSDRFSAERPKGSFSTLEIQRTEQGDSAMYLCASSFTGTSVNEQFFGPGTRLTVL.

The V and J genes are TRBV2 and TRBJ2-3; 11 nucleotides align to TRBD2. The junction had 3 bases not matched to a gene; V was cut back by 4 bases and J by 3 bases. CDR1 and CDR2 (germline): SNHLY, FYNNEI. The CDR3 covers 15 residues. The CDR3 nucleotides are TGTGCCAGCAGTGTAGCGGGGGGGAGGACAGATACGCAGTATTTT. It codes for CASSVAGGRTDTQYF.

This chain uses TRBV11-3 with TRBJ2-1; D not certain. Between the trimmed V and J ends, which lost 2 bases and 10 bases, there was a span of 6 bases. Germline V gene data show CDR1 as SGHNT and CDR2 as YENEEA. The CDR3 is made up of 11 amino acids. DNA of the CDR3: TGTGCCAGCAGCTTACGGCGGGAGCAGTTCTTC. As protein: CASSLRREQFF.

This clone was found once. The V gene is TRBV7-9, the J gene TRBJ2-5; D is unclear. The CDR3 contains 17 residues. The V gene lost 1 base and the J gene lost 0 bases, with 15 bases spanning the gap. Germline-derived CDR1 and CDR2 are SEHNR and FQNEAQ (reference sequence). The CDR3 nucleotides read TGTGCCAGCAGCTTAGGTCAGGCGCAACTGTACCAAGAGACCCAGTACTTC. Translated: CASSLGQAQLYQETQYF.

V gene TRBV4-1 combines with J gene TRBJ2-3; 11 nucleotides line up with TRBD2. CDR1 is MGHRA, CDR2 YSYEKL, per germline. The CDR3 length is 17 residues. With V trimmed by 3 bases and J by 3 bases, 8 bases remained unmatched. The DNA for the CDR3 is TGCGCCAGCAGCCATTCGGGTAGCGGGGGGGCTACAGATACGCAGTATTTT. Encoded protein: CASSHSGSGGATDTQYF.

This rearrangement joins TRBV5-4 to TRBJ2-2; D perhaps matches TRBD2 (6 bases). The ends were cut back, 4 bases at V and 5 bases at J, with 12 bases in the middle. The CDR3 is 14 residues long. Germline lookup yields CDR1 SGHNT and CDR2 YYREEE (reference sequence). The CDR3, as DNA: TGTGCCAGCAGCCCGGGAGATCGAACCGGGGAGCTGTTTTTT. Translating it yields CASSPGDRTGELFF.